This entry lists 8 T cell receptor beta chains sequenced from one sample in a study of Tregs in tolerant kidney transplant recipients. TCRdb's copy holds only in-frame clones and misses some; the assay was immunoSEQ multiplex PCR. The data contain a few thousand clones, 45% to 70% of them seen just once; the ten biggest clones take up under 5%. These TCRs' antigens remain unknown. Sequencing was performed on CD8+ T cells from blood cultured with allogeneic cells. These receptors were taken from a human donor in good health.

The rearrangement uses TRBV4-1 and TRBJ1-5; D is undetermined. CDR3 length: 13 amino acids. V was clipped by 1 base and J by 6 bases, with 7 bases between them. Germline V gene sequence: CDR1 MGHRA, CDR2 YSYEKL. The CDR3 DNA reads as TGCGCCAGCAGCCAAGTACTAAGTCAGCCCCAGCATTTT. This sequence encodes CASSQVLSQPQHF.

This clone came up once. The chain employs TRBV6-5 and TRBJ1-2; the D is unclear. Germline V CDR1 and CDR2: MNHEY, SVGAGI. The ends were cut back, 2 bases at V and 2 bases at J, with 9 bases in the middle. The CDR3 sequence is 14 residues long. The CDR3 here is CASSYGDTNYGYTF. CDR3 coding DNA: TGTGCCAGCAGTTACGGCGACACGAACTATGGCTACACCTTC.

The rearrangement uses TRBV13 and TRBJ1-1, with TRBD1 identical over 7 bases. Trimming took 6 bases from V and 4 from J; bases not matched to a gene: 11. In germline, CDR1 is PRHDT, CDR2 FYEKMQ (reference sequence). The CDR3 is 15 amino acids. The CDR3 here is CASSENRGVVTEAFF. The CDR3 nucleotides are TGTGCCAGCAGTGAAAACAGGGGAGTCGTCACTGAAGCTTTCTTT.

As regards this clone: One end of the junction varies from germline; a read error may be responsible. V usage is TRBV7-7 and J usage is TRBJ2-1; the match to TRBD2 covers 7 bases. The CDR3 is 16 amino acids. Germline CDR1 SSHAT, CDR2 FNYEAQ (reference sequence). The CDR3 DNA reads TGTGCTAGCAGCTTATCCGGGGGGAGCTCCTACAATGAGCAGTTCTTC. This codes for CASSLSGGSSYNEQFF. Supplemented by reference TRBV7-7 and TRBJ2-1, the full variable domain reads GAGVSQSPRYKVTKRGQDVTLRCDPISSHATLYWYQQALGQGPEFLTYFNYEAQPDKSGLPSDRFSAERPEGSISTLTIQRTEQRDSAMYRCASSLSGGSSYNEQFFGPGTRLTVL.

This chain joins TRBV27 and TRBJ1-4; D remains unclear. Germline V gene lookup returns CDR1 MNHEY and CDR2 SMNVEV (reference sequence). The CDR3 extends over 13 amino acids. The V and J ends lost 3 bases and 10 bases respectively, with 12 bases between them. CDR3 in amino acids: CASSLGGSAKLFF. In DNA, the CDR3 is TGTGCCAGCAGTTTGGGCGGCTCTGCAAAACTGTTTTTT.

This clone has only a few counts. The chain joins TRBV30 to TRBJ2-7; weak D call: TRBD2 (6 bases). Trimming took 0 bases from V and 3 from J, leaving 9 bases between them. CDR3 length: 13 amino acids. Germline lookup yields CDR1 GTSNPN and CDR2 SVGIG (reference sequence). The DNA for the CDR3 is TGTGCCTGGAGTGTAACGGACTACTACGAGCAGTACTTC. Amino acids: CAWSVTDYYEQYF.

V is TRBV11-3 and J is TRBJ2-7; a possible D gene is TRBD1 (6 bases). Trimming shortened V by 5 bases and J by 5 bases, and 16 bases separated the two germline ends. The CDR3 totals 14 residues. The germline V gene encodes CDR1 SGHNT and CDR2 YENEEA. The CDR3 DNA reads TGTGCCAGCAGCCCCCCACAGGGATACCACGAGCAGTACTTC. Protein sequence: CASSPPQGYHEQYF.

The rearrangement uses TRBV6-5 and TRBJ2-2; no clear D. The germline gives CDR1 MNHEY, CDR2 SVGAGI. The CDR3 covers 14 residues. Deletions cut 2 bases from V and 4 bases from J, with 8 bases between. As DNA, the CDR3 is TGTGCCAGCAGTTACGTTAGTCCCACCGGGGAGCTGTTTTTT. Protein: CASSYVSPTGELFF.